Below, 6 T cell receptor beta chains from the same sample are listed, as sequenced in a study of blood T cell repertoires in COVID-19. The method was immunoSEQ multiplex PCR; TCRdb's version includes in-frame clones alone and lacks a portion of them. The sample lists nearly 250,000 clones, about 83% occurring once. The sample was peripheral blood. These receptors were obtained from a woman over 75 with COVID-19, enrolled during active disease.

The chain employs TRBV6-6 and TRBJ1-4, with D perhaps TRBD1 (5 bases). Germline CDR1 and CDR2: MNHNY and SVGAGI (reference sequence). The CDR3 has 15 amino acids. Trimming shortened V by 7 bases and J by 1 base, and 13 bases separated the two germline ends. The CDR3 loop is CASIPGLQTNEKLFF. The DNA of the CDR3 is TGTGCCAGCATCCCGGGACTTCAAACTAATGAAAAACTGTTTTTT.

The chain has TRBV7-2 and TRBJ1-2, with D possibly matching TRBD1 (5 bases). The germline gives CDR1 SGHTA, CDR2 FQGNSA. The CDR3 contains 14 residues. V lost 4 bases to trimming and J lost 4 bases, with 13 bases between them. The CDR3: CASSSQTDTYGYTF. In DNA form, the CDR3 reads TGTGCCAGCAGCTCCCAAACGGACACCTATGGCTACACCTTC.

V usage is TRBV9 and J usage is TRBJ2-1; 11 nucleotides line up with TRBD2. Germline loops: CDR1 SGDLS, CDR2 YYNGEE. The V and J ends lost 3 bases and 3 bases, in that order; junction bases with no gene match: 2. CDR3 length: 15 residues. The CDR3 DNA follows: TGTGCCAGCAGCGCACTAGCGGGAGTCTACAATGAGCAGTTCTTC. The encoded protein is CASSALAGVYNEQFF. The full variable domain, rest sourced from reference TRBV9 and TRBJ2-1, is DSGVTQTPKHLITATGQRVTLRCSPRSGDLSVYWYQQSLDQGLQFLIQYYNGEERAKGNILERFSAQQFPDLHSELNLSSLELGDSALYFCASSALAGVYNEQFFGPGTRLTVL.

This clone has only a few counts. The DNA for the CDR3 is TGCAGTTCCAGTGGGGGGGGTCTCCCTATTAATGAGCAGTTCTTC. It codes for CSSSGGGLPINEQFF. The J gene is TRBJ2-1, the V gene TRBV20-1; 7 nucleotides align to TRBD2. The junction had 17 bases not matched to a gene; V was cut back by 8 bases and J by 7 bases. Germline V gene lookup returns CDR1 DFQATT and CDR2 SNEGSKA (reference sequence). CDR3 length: 15 residues.

The chain combines TRBV2 with TRBJ2-5, with D tentatively TRBD1 (5 bases). Trimming shortened V by 10 bases and J by 0 bases, and 12 bases separated the two germline ends. The CDR3 extends over 13 amino acids. Germline lookup yields CDR1 SNHLY and CDR2 FYNNEI. CDR3 in amino acids: CAKQDQYQETQYF. The CDR3 DNA reads as TGTGCCAAACAGGATCAGTACCAAGAGACCCAGTACTTC.

This rearrangement joins TRBV29-1 to TRBJ1-4; no firm D call. Trimming took 6 bases from V and 0 from J, leaving 8 bases between them. Germline V gene lookup returns CDR1 SQVTM and CDR2 ANQGSEA. The CDR3 length is 13 residues. The CDR3 region is CSVSGATNEKLFF. CDR3 in DNA: TGCAGCGTGTCCGGGGCAACTAATGAAAAACTGTTTTTT. Drawing the rest from reference TRBV29-1 and TRBJ1-4, the complete variable domain is SAVISQKPSRDICQRGTSLTIQCQVDSQVTMMFWYRQQPGQSLTLIATANQGSEATYESGFVIDKFPISRPNLTFSTLTVSNMSPEDSSIYLCSVSGATNEKLFFGSGTQLSVL.